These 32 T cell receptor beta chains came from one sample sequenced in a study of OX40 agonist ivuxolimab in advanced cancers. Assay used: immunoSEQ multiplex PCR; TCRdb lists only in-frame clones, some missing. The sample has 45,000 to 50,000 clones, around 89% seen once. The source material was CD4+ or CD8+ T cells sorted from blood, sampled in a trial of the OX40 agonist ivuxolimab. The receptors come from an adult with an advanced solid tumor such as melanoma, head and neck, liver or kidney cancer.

The chain's CDR3 is CASGGRGVPSGYTF. For the CDR3, the DNA is TGTGCCAGCGGCGGCAGGGGGGTGCCATCGGGCTACACCTTC. The gene calls are TRBV11-2 and TRBJ1-2; 7 nucleotides align to TRBD1. V dropped 8 bases and J dropped 8; count of bases not matched to a gene: 14. CDR1 SGHAT and CDR2 FQNNGV come from the germline V gene. This CDR3 is 14 amino acids long.

For the CDR3, the DNA is TGTGCCAGCAGCCAGACATCCTACTACGAGCAGTACTTC. Residues: CASSQTSYYEQYF. The gene calls are TRBV11-1 and TRBJ2-7; D not certain. Per the germline V gene, CDR1 is SGHAT and CDR2 is FQDESV (reference sequence). CDR3 length: 13 residues. Trimming took 5 bases from V and 3 from J, leaving 11 bases between them.

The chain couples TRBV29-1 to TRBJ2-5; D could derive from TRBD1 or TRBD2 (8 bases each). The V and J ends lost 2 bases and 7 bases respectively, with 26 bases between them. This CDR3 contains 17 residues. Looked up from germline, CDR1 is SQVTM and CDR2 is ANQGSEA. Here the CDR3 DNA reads TGCAGCGTTGAACCAGGGGGCGGTTCTAGCGGGCCATGGACCCAGTACTTC. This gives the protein CSVEPGGGSSGPWTQYF. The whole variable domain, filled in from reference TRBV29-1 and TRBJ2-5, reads SAVISQKPSRDICQRGTSLTIQCQVDSQVTMMFWYRQQPGQSLTLIATANQGSEATYESGFVIDKFPISRPNLTFSTLTVSNMSPEDSSIYLCSVEPGGGSSGPWTQYFGPGTRLLVL.

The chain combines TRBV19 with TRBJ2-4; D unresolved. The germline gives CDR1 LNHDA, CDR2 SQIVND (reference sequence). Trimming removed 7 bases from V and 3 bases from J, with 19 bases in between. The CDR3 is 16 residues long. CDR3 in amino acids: CASTIGLGVGKNIQYF. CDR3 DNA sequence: TGTGCCAGTACCATTGGATTGGGTGTGGGCAAAAACATTCAGTACTTC. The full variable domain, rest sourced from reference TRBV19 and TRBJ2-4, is DGGITQSPKYLFRKEGQNVTLSCEQNLNHDAMYWYRQDPGQGLRLIYYSQIVNDFQKGDIAEGYSVSREKKESFPLTVTSAQKNPTAFYLCASTIGLGVGKNIQYFGAGTRLSVL.

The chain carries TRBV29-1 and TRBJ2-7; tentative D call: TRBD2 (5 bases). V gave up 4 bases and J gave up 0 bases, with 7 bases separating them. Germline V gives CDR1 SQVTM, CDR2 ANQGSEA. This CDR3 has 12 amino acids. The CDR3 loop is CSVVANSYEQYF. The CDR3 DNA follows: TGCAGCGTTGTAGCGAACTCCTACGAGCAGTACTTC.

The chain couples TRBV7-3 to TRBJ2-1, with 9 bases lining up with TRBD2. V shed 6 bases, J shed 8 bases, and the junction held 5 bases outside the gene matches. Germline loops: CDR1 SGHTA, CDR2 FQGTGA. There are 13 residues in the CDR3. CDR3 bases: TGTGCCAGCAGACATAGCGGGAGCGATGAGCAGTTCTTC. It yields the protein CASRHSGSDEQFF.

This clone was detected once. DNA for the CDR3: TGTGCCAGCAGTGAAGAGTCGGTCTACGAGCAGTACTTC. Protein: CASSEESVYEQYF. The chain carries TRBV2 and TRBJ2-7; D is unresolved. Looked up from germline, CDR1 is SNHLY and CDR2 is FYNNEI. The length of the CDR3 is 13 residues. Trimming stripped 1 base from V and 3 bases from J, with 7 bases between.

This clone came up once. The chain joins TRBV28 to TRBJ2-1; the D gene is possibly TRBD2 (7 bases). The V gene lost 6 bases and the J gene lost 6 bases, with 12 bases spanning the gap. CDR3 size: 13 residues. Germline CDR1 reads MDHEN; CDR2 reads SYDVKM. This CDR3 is CASRTAGANEQFF. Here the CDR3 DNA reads TGTGCCAGCAGGACGGCGGGGGCCAATGAGCAGTTCTTC.

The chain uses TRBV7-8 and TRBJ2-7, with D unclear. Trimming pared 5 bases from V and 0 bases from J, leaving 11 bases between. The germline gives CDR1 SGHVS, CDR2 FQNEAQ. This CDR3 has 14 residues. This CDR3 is CASSPGGSSYEQYF. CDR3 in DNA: TGTGCCAGCAGCCCAGGTGGTAGCTCCTACGAGCAGTACTTC.

In nucleotides, the CDR3 is TGTGCCAGCAGCTTAGCGTTCGGACAGGGGGCAGAACTGGCCGGGGAGCTGTTTTTT. Translation: CASSLAFGQGAELAGELFF. The chain has TRBV7-2 and TRBJ2-2; the match to TRBD1 covers 11 bases. Per the germline V gene, CDR1 is SGHTA and CDR2 is FQGNSA. This CDR3 region has 19 residues. J gave up 6 bases and V 0 bases, and 12 bases lay outside the gene matches. The whole variable domain, filled in from reference TRBV7-2 and TRBJ2-2, reads GAGVSQSPSNKVTEKGKDVELRCDPISGHTALYWYRQSLGQGLEFLIYFQGNSAPDKSGLPSDRFSAERTGGSVSTLTIQRTQQEDSAVYLCASSLAFGQGAELAGELFFGEGSRLTVL.

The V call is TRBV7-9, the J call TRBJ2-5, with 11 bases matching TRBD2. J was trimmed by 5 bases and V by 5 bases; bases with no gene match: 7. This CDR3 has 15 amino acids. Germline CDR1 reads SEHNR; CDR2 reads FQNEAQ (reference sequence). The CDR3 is CASSLTSGMSETQYF. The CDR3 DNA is TGTGCCAGCAGCCTGACTAGCGGGATGTCGGAGACCCAGTACTTC.

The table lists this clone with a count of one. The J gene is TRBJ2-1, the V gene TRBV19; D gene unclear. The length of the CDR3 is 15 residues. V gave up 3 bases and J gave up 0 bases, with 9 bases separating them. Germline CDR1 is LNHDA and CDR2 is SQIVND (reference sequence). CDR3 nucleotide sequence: TGTGCCAGTAGTATCGGTATGAGCTCCTACAATGAGCAGTTCTTC. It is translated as CASSIGMSSYNEQFF.

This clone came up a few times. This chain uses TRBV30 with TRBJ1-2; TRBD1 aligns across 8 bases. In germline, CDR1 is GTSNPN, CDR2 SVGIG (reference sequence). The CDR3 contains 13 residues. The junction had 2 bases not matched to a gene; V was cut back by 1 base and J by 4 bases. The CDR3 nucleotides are TGTGCCTGGAGTGAGGACAGGGCCTATGGCTACACCTTC. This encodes CAWSEDRAYGYTF.

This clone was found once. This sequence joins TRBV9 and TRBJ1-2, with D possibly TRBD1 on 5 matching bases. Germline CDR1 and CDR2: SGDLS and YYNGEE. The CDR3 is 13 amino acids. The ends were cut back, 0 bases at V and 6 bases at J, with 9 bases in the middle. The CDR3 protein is CASSVVGGDGYTF. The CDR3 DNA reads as TGTGCCAGCAGCGTAGTGGGAGGGGATGGCTACACCTTC.

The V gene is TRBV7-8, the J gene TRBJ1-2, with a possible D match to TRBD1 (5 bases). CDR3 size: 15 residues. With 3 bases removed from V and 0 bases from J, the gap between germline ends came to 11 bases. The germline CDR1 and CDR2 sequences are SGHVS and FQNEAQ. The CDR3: CASSFSGGANYGYTF. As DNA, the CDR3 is TGTGCCAGCAGCTTCTCGGGGGGAGCTAACTATGGCTACACCTTC.

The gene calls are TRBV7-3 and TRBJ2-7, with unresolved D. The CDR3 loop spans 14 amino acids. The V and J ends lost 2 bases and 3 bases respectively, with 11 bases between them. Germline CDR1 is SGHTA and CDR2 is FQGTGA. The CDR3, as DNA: TGTGCCAGCAGCTTAGGAGCTAACCACTACGAGCAGTACTTC. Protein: CASSLGANHYEQYF.

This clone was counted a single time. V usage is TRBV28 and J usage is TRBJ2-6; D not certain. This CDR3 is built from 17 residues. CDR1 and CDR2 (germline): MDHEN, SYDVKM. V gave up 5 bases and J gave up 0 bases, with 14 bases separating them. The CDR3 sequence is CASSQRSGISGANVLTF. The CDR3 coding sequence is TGTGCCAGCAGTCAGAGGAGTGGAATCTCTGGGGCCAACGTCCTGACTTTC.

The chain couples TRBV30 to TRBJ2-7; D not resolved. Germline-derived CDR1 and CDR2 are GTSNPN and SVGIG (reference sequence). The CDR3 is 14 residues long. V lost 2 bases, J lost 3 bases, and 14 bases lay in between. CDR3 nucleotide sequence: TGTGCCTGGAGTAGCCTGAAGGGATACTACGAGCAGTACTTC. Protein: CAWSSLKGYYEQYF. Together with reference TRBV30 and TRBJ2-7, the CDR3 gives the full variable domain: SQTIHQWPATLVQPVGSPLSLECTVEGTSNPNLYWYRQAAGRGLQLLFYSVGIGQISSEVPQNLSASRPQDRQFILSSKKLLLSDSGFYLCAWSSLKGYYEQYFGPGTRLTVT.

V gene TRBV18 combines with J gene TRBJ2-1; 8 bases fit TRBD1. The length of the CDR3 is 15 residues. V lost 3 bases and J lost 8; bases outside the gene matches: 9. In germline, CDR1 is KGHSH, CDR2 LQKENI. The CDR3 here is CASSPPDRGGDEQFF. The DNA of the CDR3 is TGTGCCAGCTCACCTCCCGACAGGGGCGGGGATGAGCAGTTCTTC.

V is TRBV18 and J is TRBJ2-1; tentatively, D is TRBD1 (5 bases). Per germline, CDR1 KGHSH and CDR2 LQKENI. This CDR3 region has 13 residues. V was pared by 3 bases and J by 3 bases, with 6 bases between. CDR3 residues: CASSPDSYNEQFF. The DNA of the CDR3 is TGTGCCAGCTCACCCGACAGCTACAATGAGCAGTTCTTC.

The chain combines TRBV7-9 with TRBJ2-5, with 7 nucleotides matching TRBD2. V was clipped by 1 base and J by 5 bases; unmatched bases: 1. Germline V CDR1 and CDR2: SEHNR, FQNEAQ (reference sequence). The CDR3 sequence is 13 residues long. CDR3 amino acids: CASSLGGGETQYF. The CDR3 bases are TGTGCCAGCAGCTTAGGGGGAGGGGAGACCCAGTACTTC.

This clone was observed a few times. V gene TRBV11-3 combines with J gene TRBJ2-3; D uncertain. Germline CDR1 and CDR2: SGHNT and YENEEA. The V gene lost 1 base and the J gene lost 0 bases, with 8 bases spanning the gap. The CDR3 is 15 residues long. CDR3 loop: CASSLVAYSTDTQYF. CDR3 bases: TGTGCCAGCAGCTTAGTTGCTTATAGCACAGATACGCAGTATTTT. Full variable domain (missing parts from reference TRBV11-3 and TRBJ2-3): EAGVVQSPRYKIIEKKQPVAFWCNPISGHNTLYWYLQNLGQGPELLIRYENEEAVDDSQLPKDRFSAERLKGVDSTLKIQPAELGDSAVYLCASSLVAYSTDTQYFGPGTRLTVL.

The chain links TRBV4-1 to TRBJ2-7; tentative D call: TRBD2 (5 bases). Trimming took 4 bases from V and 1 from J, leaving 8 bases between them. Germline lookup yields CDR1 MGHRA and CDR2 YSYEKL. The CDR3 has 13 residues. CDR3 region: CASSLGGSYEQYF. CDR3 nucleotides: TGCGCCAGCAGCCTAGGAGGATCCTACGAGCAGTACTTC.

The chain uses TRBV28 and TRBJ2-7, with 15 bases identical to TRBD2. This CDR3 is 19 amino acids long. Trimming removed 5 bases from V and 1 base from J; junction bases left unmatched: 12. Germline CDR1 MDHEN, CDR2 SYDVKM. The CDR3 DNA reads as TGTGCCAGCAGTACCAGGGGACTAGCGGGAGGCATCTGGTCCTACGAGCAGTACTTC. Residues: CASSTRGLAGGIWSYEQYF.

The CDR3, as DNA: TGTGCCAGCAGTACCCGTGACAGAATTAACTATGGCTACACCTTC. Amino acids: CASSTRDRINYGYTF. The chain uses TRBV6-5 and TRBJ1-2; TRBD1 is a possible D gene (5 bases). Trimming shortened V by 5 bases and J by 1 base, and 14 bases separated the two germline ends. Germline V gene lookup returns CDR1 MNHEY and CDR2 SVGAGI. This CDR3 has 15 amino acids.

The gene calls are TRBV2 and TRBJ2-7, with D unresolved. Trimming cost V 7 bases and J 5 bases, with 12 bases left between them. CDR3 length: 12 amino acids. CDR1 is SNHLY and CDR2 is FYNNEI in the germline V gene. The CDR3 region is CASIQLVDEQYF. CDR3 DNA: TGTGCCAGCATCCAGCTTGTTGACGAGCAGTACTTC.

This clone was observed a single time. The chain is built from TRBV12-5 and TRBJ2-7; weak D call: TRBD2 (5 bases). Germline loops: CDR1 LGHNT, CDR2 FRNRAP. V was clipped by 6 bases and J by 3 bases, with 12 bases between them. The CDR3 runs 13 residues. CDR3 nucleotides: TGTGCTAGTGGCCCCGGTCGGGGCTACGAGCAGTACTTC. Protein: CASGPGRGYEQYF.

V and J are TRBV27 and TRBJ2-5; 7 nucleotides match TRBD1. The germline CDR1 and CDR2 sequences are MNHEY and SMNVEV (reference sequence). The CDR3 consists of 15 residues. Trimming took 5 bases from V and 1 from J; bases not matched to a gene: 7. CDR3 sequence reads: CASSLRDSLQETQYF. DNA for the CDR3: TGTGCCAGCAGTCTCCGGGACAGCCTCCAAGAGACCCAGTACTTC.

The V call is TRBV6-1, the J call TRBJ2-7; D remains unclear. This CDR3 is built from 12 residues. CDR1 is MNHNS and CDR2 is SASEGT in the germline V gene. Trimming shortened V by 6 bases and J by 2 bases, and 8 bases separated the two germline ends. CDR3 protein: CASRVTAYEQYF. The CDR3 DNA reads TGTGCCAGCAGAGTGACCGCCTACGAGCAGTACTTC.

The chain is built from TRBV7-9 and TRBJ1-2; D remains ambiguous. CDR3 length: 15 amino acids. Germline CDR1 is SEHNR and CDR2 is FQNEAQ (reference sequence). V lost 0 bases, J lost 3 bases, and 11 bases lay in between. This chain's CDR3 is CASSLAVVVDYGYTF. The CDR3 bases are TGTGCCAGCAGCTTAGCGGTCGTGGTGGACTATGGCTACACCTTC.

The CDR3 DNA follows: TGTGCCAGCAGCCCCCGGGGGGGAGAGACCCAGTACTTC. Its translation: CASSPRGGETQYF. The chain joins TRBV7-9 to TRBJ2-5; 8 nucleotides match TRBD2. Germline loops: CDR1 SEHNR, CDR2 FQNEAQ (reference sequence). This CDR3 has 13 residues. V trimming: 5 bases; J trimming: 4 bases; junction bases outside the gene matches: 3.

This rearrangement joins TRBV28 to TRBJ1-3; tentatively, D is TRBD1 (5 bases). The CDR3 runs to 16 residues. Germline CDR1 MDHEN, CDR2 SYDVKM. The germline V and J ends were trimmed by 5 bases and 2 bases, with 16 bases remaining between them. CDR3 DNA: TGTGCCAGCAGTCGCCCCGGGGCAGGGACTGGAAACACCATATATTTT. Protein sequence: CASSRPGAGTGNTIYF.